The present entry profiles one TCR beta chain with its context. The PCR had 60 Vbeta and 13 Jbeta primers. Measured with immunoSEQ multiplex PCR; TCRdb has only the in-frame clones, and not every one. Of about 120,000 clones in the sample, under 85% were seen once. The data originate from a study of cytomegalovirus exposure and HLA in healthy donors. Overall study context: In terms of ancestry, the Caucasian-associated cluster contained 81% of the approximately 430 genotyped donors.

With 2 bases removed from V and 1 base from J, the gap between germline ends came to 10 bases. CDR3 length equals 15 residues. The germline gives CDR1 SGHTA, CDR2 FQGNSA. This receptor was taken from a man aged 25 to 40 in good health and CMV-seropositive. Sequenced material: PBMCs. The genes are TRBV7-2 and TRBJ2-3, with a possible D match to TRBD2 (5 bases). Here the CDR3 reads CASSLPGYGTDTQYF. CDR3 nucleotides: TGTGCCAGCAGCTTACCGGGGTATGGCACAGATACGCAGTATTTT.